What follows are 5 T cell receptor beta chains derived from one specimen sequenced in a study of T cells after yellow fever vaccination. TCRdb recomputed calls from the 5' RACE reads with MiXCR, one row per CDR3 protein. In the table there are 150,000 to 200,000 distinct CDR3 sequences, approximately 9.9% of which are singletons. Source: CD8+ T cells sorted from PBMCs, taken 15 days after the yellow fever booster vaccination. The receptors shown here come from a man aged 18 to 30 who received the YFV17D yellow fever vaccine.

The chain joins TRBV6-5 to TRBJ1-2; D is uncertain. This CDR3 spans 13 amino acids. Germline loops: CDR1 MNHEY, CDR2 SVGAGI. Trimming took off 0 bases at V and 6 bases at J, with 8 bases between the two ends. The DNA of the CDR3 is TGTGCCAGCAGTTACTCGAACACCGATGGCTACACCTTC. Its translation is CASSYSNTDGYTF.

The chain has TRBV5-6 and TRBJ2-7, with D unclear. The V end lost 0 bases, the J end lost 1 base, and 5 bases lay between the germline ends. Germline CDR1 and CDR2: SGHDT and YYEEEE. The CDR3 runs to 13 residues. DNA for the CDR3: TGTGCCAGCAGCTTGGGGAGATCCTACGAGCAGTACTTC. Protein: CASSLGRSYEQYF.

In its sample, this clonotype is large. This clone may be a read error of a much larger clone one base away. The CDR3 loop is CASSHWGGTPYEQYF. The DNA for the CDR3 is TGTGCCAGCAGCCACTGGGGGGGTACGCCCTACGAGCAGTACTTC. This chain uses TRBV27 with TRBJ2-7, with 7 bases that match TRBD2. The CDR3 covers 15 residues. Germline CDR1 reads MNHEY; CDR2 reads SMNVEV (reference sequence). J gave up 2 bases and V 6 bases, and 10 bases lay outside the gene matches.

This clonotype was seen many times. V usage is TRBV5-1 and J usage is TRBJ1-1, with D tentatively TRBD1 (5 bases). The germline V and J ends were trimmed by 4 bases and 8 bases, with 15 bases remaining between them. The CDR3 loop spans 13 amino acids. From germline, CDR1 is SGHRS and CDR2 YFSETQ. The CDR3 region is CASSRPEKGEAFF. The DNA of the CDR3 is TGCGCCAGCAGCCGACCCGAGAAGGGGGAAGCTTTCTTT.

This chain uses TRBV6-2 or TRBV6-3 with TRBJ2-1; no firm D call. Germline V lookup: CDR1 MNHEY, CDR2 SVGEGT. Trimming took 2 bases from V and 5 from J, leaving 13 bases between them. The CDR3 is 15 amino acids. The CDR3: CASSYEPFGNNEQFF. Here the CDR3 DNA reads TGTGCCAGCAGTTACGAGCCCTTCGGCAACAATGAGCAGTTCTTC.